Following are 29 T cell receptor beta chains from one sample sequenced in a study of blood T cells in healthy people across ages. With a J-beta primer mix and a sample-barcoded 5' primer, a second PCR ran roughly 6 to 11 cycles. TCRdb analysed the 5' RACE reads with MiXCR anew, one entry per CDR3 protein. This table has about 1,500,000 distinct CDR3 sequences, roughly 30% appearing once. The sequenced material came from blood. The receptors were gathered from a woman aged 25-40 years in good health.

About this clonotype itself: A read error may produce the germline difference seen at one junction end. Written as DNA, the CDR3 is TGTGCCACTAGCAGGACCAGCTACAATGAGCAGTTCTTC. Its protein product is CATSRTSYNEQFF. The chain recombines TRBV15 with TRBJ2-1; D is unclear. This CDR3 region has 13 residues. Germline loops: CDR1 LNHNV, CDR2 YYDKDF (reference sequence).

V and J are TRBV25-1 and TRBJ1-2; TRBD1 aligns across 9 bases. The trim removed 4 bases at V and 2 bases at J, leaving 5 bases unmatched. This CDR3 spans 15 amino acids. Germline V gene data show CDR1 as MGHDK and CDR2 as SYGVNS. The CDR3 protein is CASSARDRVNYGYTF. Here the CDR3 DNA reads TGTGCCAGCAGTGCTCGGGACAGGGTAAACTATGGCTACACCTTC.

The chain employs TRBV20-1 and TRBJ2-2; 7 nucleotides line up with TRBD1. Trimming removed 5 bases from V and 7 bases from J; junction bases left unmatched: 7. CDR1 and CDR2 (germline): DFQATT, SNEGSKA (reference sequence). The length of the CDR3 is 13 residues. For the CDR3, the DNA is TGCAGTGCTCCTCCGACAGGGTTCGGGGAGCTGTTTTTT. Translating it yields CSAPPTGFGELFF.

V and J are TRBV28 and TRBJ1-2, with a tentative D call TRBD1 (6 bases). Germline values: CDR1 MDHEN, CDR2 SYDVKM. V was clipped by 6 bases and J by 6 bases, with 14 bases between them. The CDR3 spans 13 residues. The DNA of the CDR3 is TGTGCCAGCAGACGCCCAGGGGCCGATGGCTACACCTTC. This gives the protein CASRRPGADGYTF.

This clonotype was seen only a few times. The V and J genes are TRBV5-1 and TRBJ2-1; TRBD2 matches at 8 bases. Unmatched junction bases numbered 2, after V lost 7 bases and J lost 5 bases. The CDR3 sequence is 12 residues long. The germline gives CDR1 SGHRS, CDR2 YFSETQ. The CDR3 loop is CASAGGDNEQFF. The CDR3 DNA sequence: TGCGCCAGCGCGGGGGGTGACAATGAGCAGTTCTTC. Together with reference TRBV5-1 and TRBJ2-1, the CDR3 gives the full variable domain: KAGVTQTPRYLIKTRGQQVTLSCSPISGHRSVSWYQQTPGQGLQFLFEYFSETQRNKGNFPGRFSGRQFSNSRSEMNVSTLELGDSALYLCASAGGDNEQFFGPGTRLTVL.

This clonotype came up a few times. This chain joins TRBV5-1 and TRBJ2-7; 9 bases are shared with TRBD1. The germline V gene has CDR1 SGHRS and CDR2 YFSETQ. The CDR3 runs to 13 residues. With V trimmed by 6 bases and J by 3 bases, 4 bases remained unmatched. This CDR3 reads CASTGQGNYEQYF. CDR3 DNA sequence: TGCGCCAGCACCGGACAGGGGAACTACGAGCAGTACTTC. The whole variable domain, remainder taken from reference TRBV5-1 and TRBJ2-7, is KAGVTQTPRYLIKTRGQQVTLSCSPISGHRSVSWYQQTPGQGLQFLFEYFSETQRNKGNFPGRFSGRQFSNSRSEMNVSTLELGDSALYLCASTGQGNYEQYFGPGTRLTVT.

This clonotype was found many times. The rearrangement links TRBV20-1 to TRBJ2-1; D remains ambiguous. CDR3 size: 14 residues. CDR1 DFQATT and CDR2 SNEGSKA come from the germline V gene (reference sequence). V lost 5 bases to trimming and J lost 0 bases, with 11 bases between them. CDR3 nucleotide sequence: TGCAGTGCTTCGGTTCCAAGCTCCTACAATGAGCAGTTCTTC. It yields the protein CSASVPSSYNEQFF.

The chain links TRBV4-1 to TRBJ1-4; D remains ambiguous. Per germline, CDR1 MGHRA and CDR2 YSYEKL. V shed 1 base and J shed 5 bases, with 5 bases lying between them. The CDR3 has 13 amino acids. CDR3 DNA: TGCGCCAGCAGCCAAGTACGCAATGAAAAACTGTTTTTT. Protein product: CASSQVRNEKLFF.

This clonotype was found a few times. The chain combines TRBV9 with TRBJ2-1; 8 bases map to TRBD1. The ends lost 0 bases at V and 8 bases at J; junction bases unmatched: 16. From germline, CDR1 is SGDLS and CDR2 YYNGEE. This CDR3 has 18 residues. The CDR3 DNA sequence: TGTGCCAGCAGCGTAGCCCCCTTGCAGGGGGCCGCAGAGGATGAGCAGTTCTTC. Its protein product is CASSVAPLQGAAEDEQFF.

This chain links TRBV10-2 with TRBJ1-5, with TRBD1 matching 8 bases. This CDR3 has 13 amino acids. The ends lost 6 bases at V and 7 bases at J; junction bases unmatched: 5. In germline, CDR1 is WSHSY, CDR2 SAAADI. Written as DNA, the CDR3 is TGCGCCAGCAGGAAGGCAGGGGGCCAGCCCCAGCATTTT. Protein: CASRKAGGQPQHF.

The chain employs TRBV5-1 and TRBJ2-1; D gene uncertain. V shed 5 bases and J shed 6 bases, with 15 bases lying between them. The CDR3 contains 14 residues. Per the germline V gene, CDR1 is SGHRS and CDR2 is YFSETQ. CDR3 region: CASSLGDSSNEQFF. Here the CDR3 DNA reads TGCGCCAGCAGTCTTGGAGATTCTTCCAATGAGCAGTTCTTC.

Of note for this clonotype: A much larger clone differs by one base, so this may be a read error. This chain links TRBV21-1 with TRBJ2-5; the table's D call, TRBD2, has no DNA check behind it. TRBV21-1 is a recognized pseudogene. The CDR3 length is 15 residues. CDR3 amino acids: CVSSTEGVGQETQYF. DNA of the CDR3: TGTGTCAGCAGCACTGAGGGAGTGGGTCAAGAGACCCAGTACTTC.

The chain links TRBV20-1 to TRBJ1-2, with D uncertain. CDR1 is DFQATT and CDR2 is SNEGSKA in the germline V gene (reference sequence). The CDR3 has 10 residues. The germline V and J ends were trimmed by 4 bases and 10 bases, with 10 bases remaining between them. CDR3 amino acids: CSAKTYDYTF. The CDR3 nucleotides are TGCAGTGCTAAAACTTACGACTACACCTTC.

This clonotype was observed a few times. This chain connects TRBV29-1 to TRBJ2-3, with D possibly being TRBD1 (6 bases). V was cut by 5 bases and J by 2 bases, with 11 bases left in between. The CDR3 is 13 residues long. Germline V gene data show CDR1 as SQVTM and CDR2 as ANQGSEA. CDR3 coding DNA: TGCAGCGTTTACAGGGAGAACACAGATACGCAGTATTTT. It translates to CSVYRENTDTQYF.

This clonotype appeared many times. The chain recombines TRBV5-1 with TRBJ2-2; 8 nucleotides agree with TRBD1. The germline V gene encodes CDR1 SGHRS and CDR2 YFSETQ. The V segment lost 3 bases and the J segment 7 bases; nucleotides outside the gene matches: 8. The CDR3 length is 15 residues. The CDR3 spells CASSSTGGRDGELFF. CDR3 coding DNA: TGCGCCAGCAGCTCAACAGGGGGTCGTGACGGGGAGCTGTTTTTT.

V and J are TRBV7-6 and TRBJ1-1; D might be TRBD1 (5 bases). The CDR3 totals 15 residues. Germline CDR1 reads SGHVS; CDR2 reads FNYEAQ. The V end was cut by 4 bases, the J end by 0 bases, with 12 bases between. The CDR3 DNA reads as TGTGCCAGCAGCTCTCAGGGTGGGGTGAACACTGAAGCTTTCTTT. Translation gives CASSSQGGVNTEAFF.

The chain couples TRBV3-1 to TRBJ1-6, with 12 bases identical to TRBD1. Germline V CDR1 and CDR2: LGHDT, YNNKEL (reference sequence). Losses at the gene ends were 4 bases for V and 7 bases for J; bases not matched to a gene: 11. This CDR3 contains 18 residues. CDR3 region: CASSLRYGTGGGNSPLHF. The CDR3 coding sequence is TGTGCCAGCAGCCTCCGGTACGGGACAGGGGGCGGAAATTCACCCCTCCACTTT.

The chain is built from TRBV12-3 or TRBV12-4 and TRBJ2-1; unclear D gene. The CDR3 has 15 residues. The ends were cut back, 6 bases at V and 10 bases at J, with 22 bases in the middle. CDR3 nucleotides: TGTGCCAGCAGCCCCCCGCTTCACCGCGGTTACGAGCAGTTCTTC. It specifies CASSPPLHRGYEQFF.

With regard to this clonotype: With a much larger clone just one base away, this may be a read error. The chain carries TRBV28 and TRBJ2-1, with D perhaps being TRBD1 or TRBD2 (6 bases each). The last part of the DNA fits TRBJ2-7 better; the J call may be wrong. The CDR3 is made up of 13 amino acids. Germline CDR1 is MDHEN and CDR2 is SYDVKM. The CDR3 loop is CASSIPGAYVQYF. The CDR3 DNA follows: TGTGCCAGCAGTATCCCGGGGGCCTACGTGCAGTACTTC.

This clonotype was seen a few times. V usage is TRBV7-8 and J usage is TRBJ1-2; D gene unclear. Trimming cost V 5 bases and J 3 bases, with 13 bases left between them. The length of the CDR3 is 14 residues. The germline V gene has CDR1 SGHVS and CDR2 FQNEAQ. This CDR3 is CASSPGRLDYGYTF. As DNA, the CDR3 is TGTGCCAGCAGCCCCGGCCGCTTGGACTATGGCTACACCTTC.

V gene TRBV5-6 combines with J gene TRBJ1-5; the D is unclear. The germline V and J ends were trimmed by 4 bases and 6 bases, with 11 bases remaining between them. This CDR3 has 13 residues. The germline V gene has CDR1 SGHDT and CDR2 YYEEEE. The CDR3 loop reads CASSERSSQPQHF. DNA of the CDR3: TGTGCCAGCAGCGAGCGTAGTAGTCAGCCCCAGCATTTT.

The chain couples TRBV6-2 or TRBV6-3 to TRBJ1-1; 10 bases are a match to TRBD1. Germline-derived CDR1 and CDR2 are MNHEY and SVGEGT. The CDR3 consists of 13 residues. Trimming removed 6 bases from V and 7 bases from J; junction bases left unmatched: 5. As DNA, the CDR3 is TGTGCCAGCAGCCTCGGGACAGGGGTTGAAGCTTTCTTT. The encoded protein is CASSLGTGVEAFF.

This clonotype occurred many times. This chain uses TRBV12-3 or TRBV12-4 with TRBJ2-3, with no clear D. Trimming removed 7 bases from V and 2 bases from J, with 16 bases in between. The CDR3 has 15 residues. The CDR3 sequence is CASTPFGRATDTQYF. CDR3 nucleotide sequence: TGTGCCAGCACCCCTTTTGGCAGAGCCACAGATACGCAGTATTTT.

The chain carries TRBV18 and TRBJ2-7; 7 bases line up with TRBD1. CDR1 KGHSH and CDR2 LQKENI come from the germline V gene. V lost 8 bases, J lost 0 bases, and 7 bases stayed unmatched. The CDR3 extends over 14 amino acids. The CDR3 coding sequence is TGTGCCAGCAGGACCGGACAGGACTCCTACGAGCAGTACTTC. Its translation: CASRTGQDSYEQYF. Filled out from reference TRBV18 and TRBJ2-7, the complete variable domain reads NAGVMQNPRHLVRRRGQEARLRCSPMKGHSHVYWYRQLPEEGLKFMVYLQKENIIDESGMPKERFSAEFPKEGPSILRIQQVVRGDSAAYFCASRTGQDSYEQYFGPGTRLTVT.

J is TRBJ2-5 and V is TRBV10-3, with 8 bases identical to TRBD1. V was pared by 10 bases and J by 4 bases, with 8 bases of the junction left unmatched. CDR1 ENHRY and CDR2 SYGVKD come from the germline V gene. CDR3 size: 13 residues. The CDR3 protein is CATKTGAGETQYF. Written as DNA, the CDR3 is TGTGCCACAAAGACAGGGGCGGGAGAGACCCAGTACTTC.

The chain couples TRBV9 to TRBJ2-2, with D unresolved. The CDR3 has 13 residues. V lost 0 bases and J lost 7, with 7 bases in between. Germline V gene sequence: CDR1 SGDLS, CDR2 YYNGEE. The CDR3 here is CASSVAQNGELFF. For the CDR3, the DNA is TGTGCCAGCAGCGTAGCGCAGAACGGGGAGCTGTTTTTT.

V gene TRBV20-1 combines with J gene TRBJ1-5, with D tentatively TRBD1 (6 bases). Germline loops: CDR1 DFQATT, CDR2 SNEGSKA (reference sequence). This CDR3 is 15 amino acids long. V dropped 3 bases and J dropped 4 bases, with 16 bases sitting between them. The CDR3 is CSASNPGAGNQPQHF. The CDR3 nucleotides are TGCAGTGCTAGTAATCCGGGGGCTGGAAATCAGCCCCAGCATTTT.

This clonotype was observed a handful of times. This rearrangement joins TRBV10-3 to TRBJ2-7, with 10 bases aligning to TRBD1. Losses at the gene ends were 10 bases for V and 0 bases for J; bases not matched to a gene: 6. Germline V lookup: CDR1 ENHRY, CDR2 SYGVKD. This CDR3 is 14 amino acids long. The CDR3 reads CATGQGLGSYEQYF. The CDR3 DNA sequence: TGTGCCACGGGACAGGGGCTGGGCTCCTACGAGCAGTACTTC.

The chain couples TRBV12-3 or TRBV12-4 to TRBJ1-1; 7 bases are a match to TRBD1. Losses at the gene ends were 7 bases for V and 4 bases for J; bases not matched to a gene: 9. The length of the CDR3 is 14 residues. The CDR3 loop is CASTLRTGGTEAFF. The CDR3 DNA reads as TGTGCCAGCACCCTTCGGACAGGCGGCACTGAAGCTTTCTTT.